The 30 T cell receptor beta chains reported below all come from one sample, sequenced in a study of radiotherapy plus CTLA-4 blockade in lung cancer. TCRdb keeps only in-frame clones here, not all; method: immunoSEQ multiplex PCR. The profile covers fewer than 35,000 clones, with 70% to 75% appearing a single time and roughly an eighth taken by the ten largest. The material was peripheral blood, obtained from a patient treated with radiotherapy plus ipilimumab. The receptors shown here come from a human donor with non-small cell lung cancer that progressed on radiotherapy plus ipilimumab.

This chain joins TRBV27 and TRBJ1-2, with TRBD1 matching 9 bases. Germline V gene lookup returns CDR1 MNHEY and CDR2 SMNVEV (reference sequence). Trimming took 5 bases from V and 3 from J; bases not matched to a gene: 7. The CDR3 runs 15 residues. CDR3 sequence reads: CASSPIQGAYYGYTF. Here the CDR3 DNA reads TGTGCCAGCAGTCCTATACAGGGGGCTTACTATGGCTACACCTTC.

V usage is TRBV9 and J usage is TRBJ1-6; no clear D gene. V was cut by 0 bases and J by 0 bases, with 10 bases left in between. The V gene's germline CDR1 is SGDLS and CDR2 YYNGEE. This CDR3 is built from 17 residues. The CDR3 region is CASSVGADSSYNSPLHF. Here the CDR3 DNA reads TGTGCCAGCAGCGTAGGGGCAGATAGCTCCTATAATTCACCCCTCCACTTT.

This clone was detected only a few times. V usage is TRBV28 and J usage is TRBJ1-5; 10 nucleotides line up with TRBD1. There are 18 residues in the CDR3. Unmatched junction bases numbered 8, after V lost 0 bases and J lost 3 bases. Germline CDR1 and CDR2: MDHEN and SYDVKM. Here the CDR3 reads CASSLWDRGTLLNQPQHF. The CDR3 DNA sequence: TGTGCCAGCAGTTTATGGGACAGGGGGACCCTCCTCAATCAGCCCCAGCATTTT.

This clone occurred once. The rearrangement joins TRBV27 to TRBJ2-1, with D perhaps TRBD2 (6 bases). Per the germline V gene, CDR1 is MNHEY and CDR2 is SMNVEV (reference sequence). CDR3 size: 16 residues. Trimming pared 5 bases from V and 4 bases from J, leaving 18 bases between. The CDR3 here is CASSLSEASVYNEQFF. In DNA, the CDR3 is TGTGCCAGCAGTCTCTCTGAGGCTAGCGTTTACAATGAGCAGTTCTTC.

The chain's CDR3 is CASSLRGGVNTDTQYF. The CDR3 bases are TGTGCCAGCAGCTTGCGGGGTGGGGTGAACACAGATACGCAGTATTTT. The J gene is TRBJ2-3, the V gene TRBV5-6; D may be TRBD2 (5 bases). From germline, CDR1 is SGHDT and CDR2 YYEEEE. The ends were cut back, 1 base at V and 2 bases at J, with 14 bases in the middle. The CDR3 sequence is 16 residues long.

The gene calls are TRBV7-9 and TRBJ1-4; no reliable D call. Trimming shortened V by 2 bases and J by 0 bases, and 4 bases separated the two germline ends. The CDR3 loop spans 14 amino acids. The germline V gene encodes CDR1 SEHNR and CDR2 FQNEAQ (reference sequence). Written as DNA, the CDR3 is TGTGCCAGCAGCTTAATTGCAACTAATGAAAAACTGTTTTTT. This translates into CASSLIATNEKLFF.

This chain links TRBV5-1 with TRBJ2-7; weak D call: TRBD1 (5 bases). Germline CDR1 reads SGHRS; CDR2 reads YFSETQ. The CDR3 runs to 16 residues. V lost 0 bases and J lost 0, with 13 bases in between. CDR3 in DNA: TGCGCCAGCAGCTTGGGGCAGGGCTCCAGCTCCTACGAGCAGTACTTC. This gives the protein CASSLGQGSSSYEQYF.

This rearrangement joins TRBV6-1 to TRBJ2-3; 9 bases fit TRBD1. The junction had 8 bases not matched to a gene; V was cut back by 11 bases and J by 2 bases. Germline V gene sequence: CDR1 MNHNS, CDR2 SASEGT. This CDR3 is built from 14 residues. The CDR3 loop reads CAGTGGISTDTQYF. CDR3 sequence (DNA): TGTGCCGGAACAGGGGGCATTTCCACAGATACGCAGTATTTT.

J is TRBJ1-1 and V is TRBV28; no definite D call. The CDR3 is made up of 10 amino acids. Germline loops: CDR1 MDHEN, CDR2 SYDVKM. V lost 5 bases to trimming and J lost 8 bases, with 6 bases between them. CDR3 sequence: CASSKTEAFF. The CDR3 DNA reads TGTGCCAGCAGTAAAACGGAAGCTTTCTTT.

The chain employs TRBV20-1 and TRBJ2-7, with D maybe TRBD1 (6 bases). V lost 5 bases to trimming and J lost 7 bases, with 9 bases between them. Germline-derived CDR1 and CDR2 are DFQATT and SNEGSKA (reference sequence). This CDR3 has 10 residues. CDR3 region: CSALRGEQYF. CDR3 nucleotides: TGCAGTGCTCTGAGGGGGGAGCAGTACTTC.

The chain is built from TRBV7-9 and TRBJ2-1; 7 nucleotides agree with TRBD2. The V and J ends lost 4 bases and 9 bases, in that order; junction bases with no gene match: 15. CDR1 is SEHNR and CDR2 is FQNEAQ in the germline V gene (reference sequence). The CDR3 runs to 16 residues. CDR3: CASSWTVGGSSGEQFF. The CDR3 bases are TGTGCCAGCAGCTGGACGGTGGGCGGGAGTTCGGGTGAGCAGTTCTTC.

Remarks on this clone: Its ends do not fully match the called genes, so a read error is possible. The rearrangement links TRBV14 to TRBJ1-4; no reliable D call. The germline gives CDR1 SGHDN, CDR2 FVKESK. The length of the CDR3 is 13 residues. The CDR3 DNA reads as TGTGCCACCAGCGGAGGACTGAATGAAAAACTGTTTTTT. Encoded protein: CATSGGLNEKLFF.

The chain has TRBV5-1 and TRBJ1-4, with unresolved D. Germline V CDR1 and CDR2: SGHRS, YFSETQ. Trimming pared 2 bases from V and 0 bases from J, leaving 8 bases between. The CDR3 is 15 amino acids. CDR3 region: CASSFGSSTNEKLFF. The DNA for the CDR3 is TGCGCCAGCAGCTTCGGCAGCTCAACTAATGAAAAACTGTTTTTT. The whole variable domain, filled in from reference TRBV5-1 and TRBJ1-4, reads KAGVTQTPRYLIKTRGQQVTLSCSPISGHRSVSWYQQTPGQGLQFLFEYFSETQRNKGNFPGRFSGRQFSNSRSEMNVSTLELGDSALYLCASSFGSSTNEKLFFGSGTQLSVL.

V usage is TRBV7-9 and J usage is TRBJ2-2; D is undetermined. Germline V CDR1 and CDR2: SEHNR, FQNEAQ (reference sequence). Trimming left V 1 base short and J 1 base short, with 4 bases between. CDR3 size: 14 residues. CDR3 sequence reads: CASSLEENTGELFF. For the CDR3, the DNA is TGTGCCAGCAGCTTAGAAGAGAACACCGGGGAGCTGTTTTTT.

The chain uses TRBV30 and TRBJ2-3, with 7 bases that match TRBD1. With 0 bases clipped from V and 2 bases from J, the junction kept 2 bases outside the gene matches. The CDR3 is 14 amino acids. CDR1 and CDR2 from the germline V gene are GTSNPN and SVGIG (reference sequence). The CDR3: CAWSVDRVTDTQYF. Here the CDR3 DNA reads TGTGCCTGGAGTGTAGACAGGGTCACAGATACGCAGTATTTT.

To note about this clone: This same CDR3 is encoded by further DNA sequences in the sample. CDR3 DNA: TGTGCCAGCAGTTACTTCCGGGGCACTGAAGCTTTCTTT. Translation: CASSYFRGTEAFF. This chain uses TRBV6-5 with TRBJ1-1; D gene ambiguous. This CDR3 is built from 13 residues. Trimming stripped 1 base from V and 4 bases from J, with 7 bases between. Germline CDR1 MNHEY, CDR2 SVGAGI.

V usage is TRBV5-1 and J usage is TRBJ2-1; no definite D call. Germline V gene sequence: CDR1 SGHRS, CDR2 YFSETQ. V was cut by 1 base and J by 3 bases, with 5 bases left in between. CDR3 size: 13 residues. The CDR3 spells CASSLTSYNEQFF. CDR3 in DNA: TGCGCCAGCAGCTTGACCAGCTACAATGAGCAGTTCTTC. Filled out from reference TRBV5-1 and TRBJ2-1, the complete variable domain reads KAGVTQTPRYLIKTRGQQVTLSCSPISGHRSVSWYQQTPGQGLQFLFEYFSETQRNKGNFPGRFSGRQFSNSRSEMNVSTLELGDSALYLCASSLTSYNEQFFGPGTRLTVL.

The chain joins TRBV2 to TRBJ2-7; 14 bases are shared with TRBD2. V trimming: 8 bases; J trimming: 1 base; junction bases outside the gene matches: 4. This CDR3 contains 15 residues. CDR1 is SNHLY, CDR2 FYNNEI, per germline. The CDR3 is CASPGLAGVSYEQYF. The CDR3 region has the DNA TGTGCCAGCCCGGGACTAGCGGGAGTTTCCTACGAGCAGTACTTC.

The chain links TRBV5-1 to TRBJ1-5, with D tentatively TRBD1 (5 bases). This CDR3 is 14 amino acids long. The V gene's germline CDR1 is SGHRS and CDR2 YFSETQ. V shed 1 base and J shed 7 bases, with 12 bases lying between them. The DNA for the CDR3 is TGCGCCAGCAGCTTGCGGGGGGAGGGGCAGCCCCAGCATTTT. This translates into CASSLRGEGQPQHF. The whole variable domain, filled in from reference TRBV5-1 and TRBJ1-5, reads KAGVTQTPRYLIKTRGQQVTLSCSPISGHRSVSWYQQTPGQGLQFLFEYFSETQRNKGNFPGRFSGRQFSNSRSEMNVSTLELGDSALYLCASSLRGEGQPQHFGDGTRLSIL.

V usage is TRBV4-1 and J usage is TRBJ1-1; D unresolved. The V end was cut by 6 bases, the J end by 8 bases, with 19 bases between. The germline V gene has CDR1 MGHRA and CDR2 YSYEKL. The CDR3 sequence is 14 residues long. The CDR3 is CASRPADGPGEAFF. CDR3 nucleotide sequence: TGCGCCAGCAGACCAGCCGACGGGCCCGGGGAAGCTTTCTTT.

The chain has TRBV7-9 and TRBJ1-1, with a tentative D call TRBD1 (5 bases). The CDR3 length is 14 residues. Trimming pared 3 bases from V and 0 bases from J, leaving 8 bases between. Germline lookup yields CDR1 SEHNR and CDR2 FQNEAQ (reference sequence). The DNA for the CDR3 is TGTGCCAGCAGCTTGGGGGGATTGAACACTGAAGCTTTCTTT. This codes for CASSLGGLNTEAFF.

Only one count was recorded for this clone. V gene TRBV4-2 combines with J gene TRBJ2-7; 10 bases fit TRBD2. Germline lookup yields CDR1 LGHNA and CDR2 YNFKEQ. This CDR3 region has 14 residues. The V and J ends lost 0 bases and 5 bases, in that order; junction bases with no gene match: 1. This chain's CDR3 is CASSQEGLANEQYF. The CDR3 bases are TGTGCCAGCAGCCAAGAGGGACTAGCGAACGAGCAGTACTTC.

The chain links TRBV29-1 to TRBJ1-2; 9 positions match TRBD1. Germline V lookup: CDR1 SQVTM, CDR2 ANQGSEA. This CDR3 spans 16 amino acids. V trimming: 7 bases; J trimming: 2 bases; junction bases outside the gene matches: 14. The CDR3 DNA sequence: TGCAGCGCCCTAGGCCTACAGGGGGCAAGAAACTATGGCTACACCTTC. Translation: CSALGLQGARNYGYTF.

V usage is TRBV5-4 and J usage is TRBJ2-2; TRBD1 is a possible D gene (5 bases). CDR1 and CDR2 from the germline V gene are SGHNT and YYREEE (reference sequence). The CDR3 runs 16 residues. The V end was cut by 2 bases, the J end by 5 bases, with 16 bases between. In nucleotides, the CDR3 is TGTGCCAGCAGCTTAGATTCAGGGTTGGCGACCGGGGAGCTGTTTTTT. Encoded protein: CASSLDSGLATGELFF.

This clone was counted between two and nine times. CDR3 bases: TGTGCCAGCAGCGTGGGTACAGGCGGGGCGGAGTTCTTC. Residues: CASSVGTGGAEFF. J is TRBJ2-1 and V is TRBV7-2, with D possibly matching TRBD2 (6 bases). The V end lost 5 bases, the J end lost 14 bases, and 19 bases lay between the germline ends. The germline gives CDR1 SGHTA, CDR2 FQGNSA. The CDR3 has 13 amino acids.

Here the CDR3 reads CASSGAFLGGDTQYF. The CDR3 DNA sequence: TGTGCCAGCAGTGGTGCGTTTCTTGGGGGAGATACGCAGTATTTT. The chain joins TRBV28 to TRBJ2-3; the D call may be TRBD1 or TRBD2 (5 bases each). V dropped 5 bases and J dropped 5 bases, with 17 bases sitting between them. The CDR3 has 15 residues. CDR1 and CDR2 (germline): MDHEN, SYDVKM.

The chain carries TRBV6-5 and TRBJ2-7; 8 nucleotides line up with TRBD1. The CDR3 has 15 residues. Germline CDR1 MNHEY, CDR2 SVGAGI. The ends lost 6 bases at V and 3 bases at J; junction bases unmatched: 10. The CDR3 DNA is TGTGCCAGCAGCCCCGGGACAGGCCCCTACTACGAGCAGTACTTC. Its protein is CASSPGTGPYYEQYF.

This clone was seen a single time. The chain is built from TRBV4-1 and TRBJ1-1; 11 bases fit TRBD1. Looked up from germline, CDR1 is MGHRA and CDR2 is YSYEKL. CDR3 length: 15 amino acids. Losses at the gene ends were 4 bases for V and 4 bases for J; bases not matched to a gene: 5. The chain's CDR3 is CASSPAGQGATEAFF. In DNA form, the CDR3 reads TGCGCCAGCAGCCCCGCTGGACAGGGGGCCACTGAAGCTTTCTTT.

The V gene is TRBV30, the J gene TRBJ1-3, with D possibly matching TRBD1 (6 bases). V was trimmed by 2 bases and J by 1 base, leaving 12 bases between them. Germline CDR1 is GTSNPN and CDR2 is SVGIG (reference sequence). This CDR3 has 15 residues. CDR3: CAWSIRTDSGNTIYF. The CDR3 region has the DNA TGTGCCTGGAGTATCAGGACAGATTCTGGAAACACCATATATTTT.

The J gene is TRBJ1-5, the V gene TRBV15; 8 bases match TRBD1. With 3 bases clipped from V and 3 bases from J, the junction kept 1 base outside the gene matches. This CDR3 has 14 residues. Germline V gives CDR1 LNHNV, CDR2 YYDKDF (reference sequence). The CDR3 spells CATSRGQDNQPQHF. As DNA, the CDR3 is TGTGCCACCAGCAGGGGACAGGACAATCAGCCCCAGCATTTT.